This TCR beta chain was observed in a study of shared T cell receptors in the human thymus. Using immunoSEQ multiplex PCR, the repertoire was profiled, and TCRdb retains in-frame clones only, with some absent. The sample includes about 730,000 clones, over 75% seen only once; the top ten take 0.008% to 0.011%. CDR1 is SGHTA, CDR2 FQGNSA, per germline. This CDR3 is built from 13 residues. Trimming removed 5 bases from V and 8 bases from J, with 13 bases in between. The data also belong to a second study, concerning human thymus T cells. That source notes: Related work found strong thymic repertoire overlap between unrelated individuals.

V and J are TRBV7-2 and TRBJ2-4; a possible D gene is TRBD2 (5 bases). The source is a girl in the first two years of life with a congenital heart defect. Input material: thymocytes. The CDR3 coding sequence is TGTGCCAGCAGCCCCCTTAAGGGAGACATTCAGTACTTC. Protein: CASSPLKGDIQYF. Full variable domain (remainder filled in from reference TRBV7-2 and TRBJ2-4): GAGVSQSPSNKVTEKGKDVELRCDPISGHTALYWYRQSLGQGLEFLIYFQGNSAPDKSGLPSDRFSAERTGGSVSTLTIQRTQQEDSAVYLCASSPLKGDIQYFGAGTRLSVL.